This T cell receptor beta chain was documented in a study of cytomegalovirus exposure and HLA in healthy donors. Notes on this clone: What it binds is not known.

General study points: Several of the most significant clusters appeared linked to common viral pathogens, based on a later analysis. Most sequenced TCRs were rare (though some public TCRs occurred in many donors). Later on, analysis showed that most CMV-associated TCR beta chains appeared to be HLA-restricted.

There are 14 residues in the CDR3. V lost 8 bases, J lost 2 bases, and 6 bases stayed unmatched. Germline V lookup: CDR1 MGHRA, CDR2 YSYEKL. In the PCR, 60 Vbeta and 13 Jbeta primers were used. Assay used: immunoSEQ multiplex PCR; TCRdb lists only in-frame clones, some missing. The table records approximately 140,000 clones, over 60% of them present only once. Sequencing was done on a sample of PBMCs. The sequence derives from a male donor in good health and CMV-seropositive. The chain couples TRBV4-1 to TRBJ2-7, with 10 positions matching TRBD1. In DNA form, the CDR3 reads TGCGCCAGCGGGCCTGGGACAGGGGCCTACGAGCAGTACTTC. Encoded protein: CASGPGTGAYEQYF.